This record looks at one T cell receptor (beta chain) sequence and its context. V was clipped by 5 bases and J by 3 bases, with 8 bases between them. Per the germline V gene, CDR1 is DFQATT and CDR2 is SNEGSKA (reference sequence). The CDR3 length is 11 residues. These data come from a study of blood T cell repertoires in COVID-19. Across the study: The cDNA or gDNA used as material had been derived from T cells, B-cell-depleted T cells, or PBMCs.

Measured with immunoSEQ multiplex PCR; TCRdb has only the in-frame clones, and not every one. This sample has 250,000 to 300,000 clones; almost 85% occur once, and the top ten carry 4.5% to 6%. The material sequenced was peripheral blood. This clonotype was obtained from a man between 45 and 60 years old with active or convalescent COVID-19. The chain uses TRBV20-1 and TRBJ2-7; perhaps TRBD2 as D (5 bases). CDR3 residues: CSAPRDYEQYF. The CDR3 nucleotides read TGCAGTGCTCCCCGGGACTACGAGCAGTACTTC.